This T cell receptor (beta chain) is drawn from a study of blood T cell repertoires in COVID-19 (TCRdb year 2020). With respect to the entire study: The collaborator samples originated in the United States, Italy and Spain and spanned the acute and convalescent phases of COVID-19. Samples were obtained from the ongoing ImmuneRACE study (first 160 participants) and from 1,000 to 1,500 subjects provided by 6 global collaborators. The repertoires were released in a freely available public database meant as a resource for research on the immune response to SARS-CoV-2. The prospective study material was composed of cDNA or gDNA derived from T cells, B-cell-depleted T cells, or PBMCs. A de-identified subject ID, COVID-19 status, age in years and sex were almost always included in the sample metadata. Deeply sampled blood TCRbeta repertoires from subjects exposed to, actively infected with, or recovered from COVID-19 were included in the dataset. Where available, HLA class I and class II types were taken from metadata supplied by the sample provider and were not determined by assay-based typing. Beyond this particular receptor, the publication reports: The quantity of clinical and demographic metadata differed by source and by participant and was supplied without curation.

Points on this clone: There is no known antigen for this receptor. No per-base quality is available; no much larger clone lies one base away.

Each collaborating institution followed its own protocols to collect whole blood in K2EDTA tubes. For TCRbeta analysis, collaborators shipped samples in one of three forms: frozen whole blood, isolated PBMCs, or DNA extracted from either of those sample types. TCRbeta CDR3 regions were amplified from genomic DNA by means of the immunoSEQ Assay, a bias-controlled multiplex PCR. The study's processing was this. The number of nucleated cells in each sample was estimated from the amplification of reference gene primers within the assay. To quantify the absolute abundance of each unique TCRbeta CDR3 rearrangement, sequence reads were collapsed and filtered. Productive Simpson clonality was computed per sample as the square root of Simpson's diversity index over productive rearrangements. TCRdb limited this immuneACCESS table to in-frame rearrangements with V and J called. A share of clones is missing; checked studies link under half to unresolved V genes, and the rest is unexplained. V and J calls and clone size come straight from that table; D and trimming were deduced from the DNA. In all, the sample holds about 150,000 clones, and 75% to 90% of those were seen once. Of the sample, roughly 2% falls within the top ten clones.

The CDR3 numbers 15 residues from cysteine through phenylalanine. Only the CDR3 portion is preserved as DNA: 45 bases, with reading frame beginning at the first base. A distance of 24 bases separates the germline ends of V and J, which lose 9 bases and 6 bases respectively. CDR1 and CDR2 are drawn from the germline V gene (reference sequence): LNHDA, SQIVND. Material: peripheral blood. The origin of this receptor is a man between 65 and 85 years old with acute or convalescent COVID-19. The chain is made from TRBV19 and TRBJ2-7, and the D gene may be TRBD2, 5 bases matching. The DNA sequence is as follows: TGTGCCAGCAGTGGCGTGGCGGGTAGTGAGTCCGAGCAGTACTTC. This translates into CASSGVAGSESEQYF.